This T cell receptor (beta chain) was recovered during a study of T-cell memory formation after mild COVID-19 (dated by TCRdb to the early 2020s). As for the study more broadly: TCR sequence clusters from the two donors were largely donor specific. Longitudinal TCRalpha and TCRbeta repertoire sequencing tracked T-cell clones expanding and contracting after mild COVID-19 in a couple of donors. Two young, previously healthy adult volunteers, one female and one male, were included in the cohort. Overall study outcomes, separate from this receptor: SARS-CoV-2 specificity was not confirmed for the second-wave clones peaking on day 37. Contracting CD4+ clones appeared mostly in the CM and EM memory subsets, whereas CD8+ clones were enriched in EMRA. The detection of some responding clones in pre-infection memory suggests that pre-existing cross-reactive memory T cells joined the SARS-CoV-2 response. Clones contracting from day 15 to 85 had balanced CD4/CD8 phenotypes, while a second wave expanding from day 15 to 37 was biased towards CD4+. The study included only a couple of mild cases, and larger cohorts that include severe cases with pre-infection samples were judged to be necessary.

As concerns this clonotype: What antigen it recognizes has not been identified. No per-base quality is available; no much larger clone lies one base away.

This sample was sequenced with an Illumina NovaSeq 6000. Using 5'RACE with constant-segment primers, TCRalpha and TCRbeta cDNA libraries were constructed, with sample barcodes and unique molecular identifiers added in the process. RNA was extracted from every sample with Trizol reagent. Amplification of the libraries took two PCR steps, and the second step added a second sample barcode plus Illumina TruSeq adapters. Sequencing of the libraries was done on an Illumina NovaSeq, producing 2 x 150 bp paired-end reads. In the paper's pipeline: With migec v1.2.7, reads were demultiplexed and then collapsed into UMI-guided consensus sequences. Using mixcr v2.1.11, UMI consensuses were aligned to TRA and TRB V and J templates and then assembled into clonotypes. A clonotype was counted as expanded or contracted only when both edgeR and NoisET called the clonotype significant, with the noise models trained on biological replicates. For edgeR calls, the thresholds were a false discovery rate-adjusted p below 0.01 and a log2 fold-change of 1. As an exploratory analysis of dynamics, max-normalized trajectories of the 1000 most abundant clonotypes were examined by PCA with hierarchical clustering. Each responding clone was given a CD4 or CD8 phenotype based on the CD4+ and CD8+ repertoires, which had been sequenced separately. The raw public reads went through TCRdb reprocessing: fastp at Q25, MiXCR clone calling, in-frame beta chains kept. Entries are consolidated by CDR3 protein sequence, retaining the most common genes and DNA. The V and J calls were determined by TCRdb, not by the authors. The sample has 140,000 to 150,000 distinct CDR3 sequences on record, approximately 25% of them singletons. Roughly a quarter of the sample rests with the top ten.

Taken from the germline V gene, the CDR1 and CDR2 loops are SQVTM and ANQGSEA. Taken from cysteine to phenylalanine, the CDR3 has 13 residues. Only the CDR3 DNA stays, 39 bases, in frame from base 1. V is cut by 5 bases and J by 5 bases, and the space between the germline ends is 16 bases. Ficoll-Paque density gradient centrifugation was used to isolate PBMCs. The sequence was obtained from an adult woman who had mild COVID-19 (a few samples of this study predate the infection). The sample titles of this study are shuffled in the database, so cell type and time point are left out; the donor was told from shared clones. Sequenced material: PBMCs or a T cell subset sorted from them (not recorded which). Recombination connected TRBV29-1 to TRBJ2-7; 6 matching bases give a weak D call of TRBD2. In nucleotides, the sequence is TGCAGCGTTCTGGACGGGAGTTCGCACGAGCAGTACTTC. Translated, this gives CSVLDGSSHEQYF.